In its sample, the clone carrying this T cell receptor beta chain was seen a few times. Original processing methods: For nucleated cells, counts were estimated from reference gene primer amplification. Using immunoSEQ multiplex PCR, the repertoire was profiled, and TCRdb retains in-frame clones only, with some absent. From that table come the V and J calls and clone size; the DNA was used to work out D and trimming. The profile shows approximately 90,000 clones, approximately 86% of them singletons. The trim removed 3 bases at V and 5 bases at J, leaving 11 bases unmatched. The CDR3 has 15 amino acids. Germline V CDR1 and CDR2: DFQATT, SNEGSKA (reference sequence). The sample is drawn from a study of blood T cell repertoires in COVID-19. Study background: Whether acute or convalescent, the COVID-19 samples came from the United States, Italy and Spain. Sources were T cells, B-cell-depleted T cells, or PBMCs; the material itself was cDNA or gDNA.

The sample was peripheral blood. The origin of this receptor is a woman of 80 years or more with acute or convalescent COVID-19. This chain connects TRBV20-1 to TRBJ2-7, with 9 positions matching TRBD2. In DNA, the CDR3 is TGCAGTGCTAGTACACCGGGACTAGCAGGGGACGAGCAGTACTTC. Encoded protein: CSASTPGLAGDEQYF.